Described below is a single TCR beta chain sequence and its context. Its antigen is as yet unknown. Time point reported: persistent/refractory GD, antithyroid drugs over 5 years with positive TRAb. PBMC RNA served as the TCR library source. The sample originates from a study of regulatory T cells in long-lasting Graves disease. To make TCR beta libraries, researchers used iRepertoire HTBI primers and Arm-PCR of CDR3 regions. TCRdb re-called the multiplex PCR reads through MiXCR, storing one row per CDR3 protein. The table includes a few hundred thousand distinct CDR3 sequences, roughly a quarter detected once. The CDR3 contains 15 residues. The V end was cut by 0 bases, the J end by 3 bases, with 12 bases between. Germline V gene data show CDR1 as SGDLS and CDR2 as YYNGEE. Study-wide results and limits: Gene preferences differed: TRBV28, TRBJ1-2, TRBJ2-5 in persistent cases.

The starting material was peripheral blood mononuclear cells (PBMCs), obtained when the disease was refractory, from a patient treated with antithyroid drugs. The genes are TRBV9 and TRBJ2-5; D gene unclear. The origin of this receptor is a female donor with Graves disease. CDR3: CASSVGIRREETQYF. DNA for the CDR3: TGTGCCAGCAGCGTAGGTATCAGGAGAGAAGAGACCCAGTACTTC.